This T cell receptor (beta chain) stems from a study of CD8 T cells in Susac syndrome. Overall study context: Treatment at blood withdrawal was none, corticosteroids, or intravenous immunoglobulin alone in Susac syndrome patients.

With random hexamers, 0.5 to 1 ug RNA was reverse transcribed. A multiplex approach, immunoSEQ multiplex PCR, amplified TCR beta CDR3 across 54 Vbeta and 13 Jbeta. From the immunoSEQ multiplex PCR reads, TCRdb called clonotypes with MiXCR, one entry per CDR3 protein. The sample has some 110,000 distinct CDR3 sequences; around 94% are singletons. V shed 5 bases, J shed 4 bases, and the junction held 9 bases outside the gene matches. Germline V gene sequence: CDR1 DFQATT, CDR2 SNEGSKA (reference sequence). The CDR3 loop spans 15 amino acids. This clonotype was observed once. What it recognizes is unknown. Whole-study results and caveats: The study acknowledged a relatively small number of individuals in its TCR sequencing and HLA analysis.

The T cells that were sequenced for TCR beta were CD8+ and CD4+ cells from blood. V gene TRBV20-1 combines with J gene TRBJ2-7; 12 bases are shared with TRBD2. Sequenced sample: CD8+ T cells from PBMCs. This sequence originates from a human donor with Susac syndrome. DNA of the CDR3: TGCAGTGCTCCCCAATCACTAGCGGGAGGTTACGAGCAGTACTTC. It translates to CSAPQSLAGGYEQYF.